A single sample gave rise to the 22 T cell receptor beta chains below, sequenced in a study of shared clonotypes between healthy human individuals (TCRdb year 2020). The receptor library was made with the immunoSEQ multiplex PCR assay. The immuneACCESS repertoire file appears here via TCRdb, limited to in-frame rearrangements. These files lack a portion of the clones; in checked studies, under half of the deficit traces to unresolved V genes, and the cause of the others is not known. This sample holds about 2.3 million clones; around 93% were observed only once. The ten largest clones add up to about 0.36% of the sample. The material sequenced was naive CD4+ T cells from PBMCs. Read against the paper, the sample's cell subset or site label means: CD45RA+ positively selected. All receptors derive from a man younger than 35 in good health. Some clones in this sample may be carry-over from other donors' samples.

The V and J genes are TRBV28 and TRBJ2-7; 8 bases line up with TRBD1. This CDR3 has 14 amino acids. The V gene's germline CDR1 is MDHEN and CDR2 SYDVKM. Unmatched junction bases numbered 4, after V lost 1 base and J lost 5 bases. The CDR3 sequence is CASSLFGQGHEQYF. In DNA, the CDR3 is TGTGCCAGCAGTTTATTTGGACAGGGCCACGAGCAGTACTTC.

Here the CDR3 reads CASSLAPWGHPMRETQYF. As DNA, the CDR3 is TGTGCCAGCAGCCTAGCCCCGTGGGGGCACCCCATGAGGGAGACCCAGTACTTC. This chain connects TRBV21-1 to TRBJ2-5; TRBD1 was called by the table and not checked on the DNA. TRBV21-1 has pseudogene status. CDR3 length: 18 residues.

This chain joins TRBV27 and TRBJ1-2, with D perhaps TRBD1 (5 bases). The length of the CDR3 is 14 residues. From germline, CDR1 is MNHEY and CDR2 SMNVEV (reference sequence). V lost 2 bases and J 4 bases, leaving 11 bases between the germline ends. The CDR3, as DNA: TGTGCCAGCAGTTTAGAAGGGGCGGGCTATGGCTACACCTTC. Protein product: CASSLEGAGYGYTF.

The table lists this clone with a count of one. DNA of the CDR3: TGTGCCAGCAGCCCATTCGGGGGTGGGAGGGCCTCTTCCGAGCAGTACTTC. This translates into CASSPFGGGRASSEQYF. The V call is TRBV27, the J call TRBJ2-7; the match to TRBD2 covers 7 bases. V dropped 6 bases and J dropped 6; count of bases not matched to a gene: 20. CDR3 length: 17 amino acids. Germline assignment: CDR1 MNHEY and CDR2 SMNVEV (reference sequence).

The genes are TRBV5-1 and TRBJ2-5, with a weak D call TRBD2 (5 bases). The assigned J gene may be wrong: the sequence end matches TRBJ2-7 better. CDR3 length: 14 amino acids. Germline CDR1 SGHRS, CDR2 YFSETQ. CDR3 sequence: CASSLAYDAGEQYF. CDR3 DNA sequence: TGCGCCAGCAGCTTGGCCTACGACGCGGGCGAGCAGTACTTC.

The genes are TRBV7-2 and TRBJ2-2; D gene uncertain. Trimming took 1 base from V and 2 from J, leaving 14 bases between them. Looked up from germline, CDR1 is SGHTA and CDR2 is FQGNSA. CDR3 length equals 17 residues. CDR3 bases: TGTGCCAGCAGCTTAGTAGGCACGACCTCAAACACCGGGGAGCTGTTTTTT. Translating it yields CASSLVGTTSNTGELFF.

This chain uses TRBV9 with TRBJ2-7, with D perhaps TRBD1 (6 bases). The CDR3 sequence is 15 residues long. Trimming took off 0 bases at V and 3 bases at J, with 13 bases between the two ends. CDR1 SGDLS and CDR2 YYNGEE come from the germline V gene. The CDR3 sequence is CASSVGTAPNYEQYF. DNA of the CDR3: TGTGCCAGCAGCGTAGGGACAGCTCCAAACTACGAGCAGTACTTC.

J is TRBJ2-7 and V is TRBV5-1; D is ambiguous. V gave up 0 bases and J gave up 5 bases, with 9 bases separating them. There are 13 residues in the CDR3. The germline CDR1 and CDR2 sequences are SGHRS and YFSETQ. CDR3 amino acids: CASSLALPDEQYF. The CDR3 bases are TGCGCCAGCAGCTTGGCCCTCCCCGACGAGCAGTACTTC. Supplemented by reference TRBV5-1 and TRBJ2-7, the full variable domain reads KAGVTQTPRYLIKTRGQQVTLSCSPISGHRSVSWYQQTPGQGLQFLFEYFSETQRNKGNFPGRFSGRQFSNSRSEMNVSTLELGDSALYLCASSLALPDEQYFGPGTRLTVT.

The V gene is TRBV5-6, the J gene TRBJ2-2; TRBD2 matches 11 bases. After removal of 9 bases from V and 2 bases from J, the junction contained 9 bases not matched to a gene. Looked up from germline, CDR1 is SGHDT and CDR2 is YYEEEE. CDR3 length: 16 amino acids. The CDR3 loop is CAMSQGLAENTGELFF. The CDR3 nucleotides read TGTGCCATGTCACAGGGACTAGCGGAAAACACCGGGGAGCTGTTTTTT.

The V and J genes are TRBV7-2 and TRBJ1-1, with D perhaps TRBD1 (6 bases). The CDR3 is 17 residues long. Trimming removed 5 bases at V and 1 base at J, with 20 bases between. Germline V gene lookup returns CDR1 SGHTA and CDR2 FQGNSA. The chain's CDR3 is CASSPRGGGGRNTEAFF. The CDR3 DNA is TGTGCCAGCAGCCCCCGGGGAGGGGGTGGGAGGAACACTGAAGCTTTCTTT.

The chain combines TRBV6-1 with TRBJ2-5; the D gene is possibly TRBD2 (5 bases). The CDR3 totals 12 residues. Germline V CDR1 and CDR2: MNHNS, SASEGT. Trimming cost V 3 bases and J 6 bases, with 8 bases left between them. The CDR3 sequence: CASSDRGKTQYF. CDR3 nucleotide sequence: TGTGCCAGCAGTGACCGAGGGAAGACCCAGTACTTC.

V usage is TRBV27 and J usage is TRBJ1-1; 10 bases map to TRBD1. This CDR3 comprises 14 residues. Germline values: CDR1 MNHEY, CDR2 SMNVEV (reference sequence). Losses at the gene ends were 2 bases for V and 9 bases for J; bases not matched to a gene: 6. DNA for the CDR3: TGTGCCAGCAGTTTAACGACAGGGGGCTTTAAAGCTTTCTTT. Encoded protein: CASSLTTGGFKAFF.

The gene calls are TRBV4-1 and TRBJ2-5; D is unresolved. V was pared by 3 bases and J by 1 base, with 15 bases between. The CDR3 loop spans 16 amino acids. Germline assignment: CDR1 MGHRA and CDR2 YSYEKL. For the CDR3, the DNA is TGCGCCAGCAGCCAGGGATATAATGGGATCCAAGAGACCCAGTACTTC. This translates into CASSQGYNGIQETQYF.

The chain combines TRBV7-9 with TRBJ2-7, with no clear D. Germline V lookup: CDR1 SEHNR, CDR2 FQNEAQ (reference sequence). The length of the CDR3 is 16 residues. V was shortened by 2 bases and J by 0 bases, with 14 bases between the two germline ends. In nucleotides, the CDR3 is TGTGCCAGCAGCTTATATCAGTGGCCCAGCTCCTACGAGCAGTACTTC. Encoded protein: CASSLYQWPSSYEQYF.

This clone has only one observation. The J gene is TRBJ2-2, the V gene TRBV27, with TRBD2 matching 9 bases. The V gene end was trimmed by 6 bases and the J gene end by 4 bases; junction bases not matched to a gene: 9. Per the germline V gene, CDR1 is MNHEY and CDR2 is SMNVEV (reference sequence). The CDR3 length is 16 residues. CDR3 in DNA: TGTGCCAGCAGCCCCCTGGCGGGAGGGGCCACCGGGGAGCTGTTTTTT. Translated: CASSPLAGGATGELFF.

V is TRBV29-1 and J is TRBJ1-1; D uncertain. The length of the CDR3 is 13 residues. Trimming stripped 3 bases from V and 0 bases from J, with 8 bases between. The germline gives CDR1 SQVTM, CDR2 ANQGSEA. CDR3 residues: CSVDYLMNTEAFF. The CDR3 bases are TGCAGCGTTGACTATTTAATGAACACTGAAGCTTTCTTT.

The rearrangement joins TRBV19 to TRBJ2-7; 9 positions match TRBD2. V lost 7 bases and J lost 1; bases outside the gene matches: 5. There are 14 residues in the CDR3. Germline CDR1 reads LNHDA; CDR2 reads SQIVND (reference sequence). The CDR3 nucleotides are TGTGCCAGTACCCCTAGCGGGATTTCCTACGAGCAGTACTTC. Protein product: CASTPSGISYEQYF.

The chain employs TRBV11-2 and TRBJ1-1; TRBD1 is a possible D gene (5 bases). V was pared by 1 base and J by 5 bases, with 11 bases between. CDR1 and CDR2 from the germline V gene are SGHAT and FQNNGV. This CDR3 is built from 14 residues. The CDR3, as DNA: TGTGCCAGCAGCTTAGTCCCCAGGGATACTGAAGCTTTCTTT. Its protein is CASSLVPRDTEAFF. The entire variable domain, with the rest obtained from reference TRBV11-2 and TRBJ1-1, is as follows: EAGVAQSPRYKIIEKRQSVAFWCNPISGHATLYWYQQILGQGPKLLIQFQNNGVVDDSQLPKDRFSAERLKGVDSTLKIQPAKLEDSAVYLCASSLVPRDTEAFFGQGTRLTVV.

The chain combines TRBV19 with TRBJ1-5, with D possibly matching TRBD1 (5 bases). The germline V gene encodes CDR1 LNHDA and CDR2 SQIVND (reference sequence). CDR3 size: 14 residues. The V end lost 6 bases, the J end lost 1 base, and 10 bases lay between the germline ends. CDR3 coding DNA: TGTGCCAGTAGCCCCGCAGGGAGCAATCAGCCCCAGCATTTT. Translation gives CASSPAGSNQPQHF.

This chain connects TRBV7-5 to TRBJ2-7; TRBD2 was called by the table and not checked on the DNA. TRBV7-5 is reported as a pseudogene. CDR3 length: 18 residues. The CDR3 sequence is CVRSLAGELAGGPDEQYF. The CDR3 DNA reads TGTGTCAGAAGCTTAGCGGGGGAGCTAGCGGGAGGGCCCGACGAGCAGTACTTC.

V gene TRBV5-4 combines with J gene TRBJ2-5; unclear D gene. This CDR3 has 14 amino acids. V gave up 0 bases and J gave up 7 bases, with 13 bases separating them. Germline CDR1 SGHNT, CDR2 YYREEE (reference sequence). CDR3 sequence: CASSLGVIFGTQYF. CDR3 nucleotide sequence: TGTGCCAGCAGCTTGGGGGTGATCTTTGGGACCCAGTACTTC.

The CDR3 here is CASSLALAGGIDSYEQYF. In DNA, the CDR3 is TGTGCCAGCAGCTTAGCACTAGCGGGAGGGATAGACTCCTACGAGCAGTACTTC. V gene TRBV7-6 combines with J gene TRBJ2-7, with 13 bases identical to TRBD2. This CDR3 is built from 18 residues. J was trimmed by 0 bases and V by 0 bases; bases with no gene match: 5. Germline CDR1 SGHVS, CDR2 FNYEAQ.